Below are 14 T cell receptor beta chains sequenced from a single sample in a study of beta chain features in type 1 diabetes. Reverse transcribing all isolated RNA meant expressed TCRB transcripts were sequenced. This table comes from immunoSEQ multiplex PCR, and its TCRdb copy is limited to in-frame clones, with some not included. The sample has around 280,000 clones, about 8% seen once. The source material was central memory CD4+ T cells from blood. These receptors originate from a young woman in good health.

The table lists this clone with a few counts. The chain uses TRBV6-1 and TRBJ2-7; D may correspond to TRBD1 or TRBD2 (6 bases each). Trimming took off 5 bases at V and 3 bases at J, with 11 bases between the two ends. Germline V gives CDR1 MNHNS, CDR2 SASEGT. This CDR3 contains 13 residues. The CDR3 loop reads CASSRGGYYEQYV. CDR3 coding DNA: TGTGCCAGCAGTAGAGGGGGGTACTACGAGCAGTACGTC.

The chain is built from TRBV9 and TRBJ1-4, with a possible D match to TRBD1 (6 bases). Between the trimmed V and J ends, which lost 0 bases and 0 bases, there was a span of 12 bases. CDR3 length: 17 amino acids. Germline lookup yields CDR1 SGDLS and CDR2 YYNGEE. CDR3 sequence (DNA): TGTGCCAGCAGCGTAGCGGGGACACTTGCAACTAATGAAAAACTGTTTTTT. It encodes CASSVAGTLATNEKLFF.

In this sample, this clone turned up many times. The J gene is TRBJ2-2, the V gene TRBV19, with a possible D match to TRBD2 (6 bases). Germline loops: CDR1 LNHDA, CDR2 SQIVND (reference sequence). Trimming pared 8 bases from V and 4 bases from J, leaving 14 bases between. The length of the CDR3 is 14 residues. The CDR3 sequence is CASYLGGFTGELFF. The CDR3 coding sequence is TGTGCCAGTTATCTAGGAGGGTTCACCGGGGAGCTGTTTTTT.

This clone was seen a handful of times. This rearrangement joins TRBV11-3 to TRBJ2-1; no clear D. This CDR3 is built from 11 residues. Germline CDR1 and CDR2: SGHNT and YENEEA. Trimming left V 4 bases short and J 7 bases short, with 5 bases between. The CDR3 DNA follows: TGTGCCAGCAGCTCAAATAATGAGCAGTTCTTC. As protein: CASSSNNEQFF.

V usage is TRBV28 and J usage is TRBJ2-1; 8 bases fit TRBD1. This CDR3 comprises 16 residues. J gave up 2 bases and V 4 bases, and 7 bases lay outside the gene matches. CDR1 is MDHEN, CDR2 SYDVKM, per germline. The CDR3, as DNA: TGTGCCAGCAGTTCCTCAGGGGGCGAGGCCTACAATGAGCAGTTCTTC. Its translation: CASSSSGGEAYNEQFF.

CDR3 sequence (DNA): TGTGCCAGCAGCCGGGACAGGGGGCAGATGGGCTACACCTTC. This sequence encodes CASSRDRGQMGYTF. V is TRBV11-3 and J is TRBJ1-2; 12 nucleotides line up with TRBD1. CDR3 length: 14 amino acids. V was pared by 5 bases and J by 8 bases, with 6 bases of the junction left unmatched. CDR1 is SGHNT and CDR2 is YENEEA in the germline V gene.

This clone was counted only a few times. The rearrangement joins TRBV30 to TRBJ1-1; a weak D match, TRBD1 (5 bases). This CDR3 has 13 residues. The germline V gene encodes CDR1 GTSNPN and CDR2 SVGIG (reference sequence). Trimming pared 3 bases from V and 2 bases from J, leaving 10 bases between. The CDR3: CAWRRTLNTEAFF. In DNA form, the CDR3 reads TGTGCCTGGAGGAGGACACTCAACACTGAAGCTTTCTTT.

This clone was recorded a few times. The J gene is TRBJ2-2, the V gene TRBV7-9; D might be TRBD2 (5 bases). The germline V and J ends were trimmed by 6 bases and 4 bases, with 21 bases remaining between them. Germline lookup yields CDR1 SEHNR and CDR2 FQNEAQ (reference sequence). The CDR3 runs 17 residues. Here the CDR3 reads CASRREAVGGGTGELFF. CDR3 DNA: TGTGCCAGCAGACGAGAGGCAGTTGGCGGAGGCACCGGGGAGCTGTTTTTT.

Only a few counts were recorded for this clone. The chain carries TRBV27 and TRBJ1-5, with 11 bases lining up with TRBD1. Germline V lookup: CDR1 MNHEY, CDR2 SMNVEV (reference sequence). This CDR3 contains 15 residues. The trim removed 6 bases at V and 5 bases at J, leaving 6 bases unmatched. The CDR3 nucleotides are TGTGCCAGCAGCCCCGGGGACAGGGGGTATCAGCCCCAGCATTTT. Translating it yields CASSPGDRGYQPQHF.

This clone was detected a few times. This chain connects TRBV18 to TRBJ2-7; 7 positions agree with TRBD2. Germline CDR1 reads KGHSH; CDR2 reads LQKENI. V lost 3 bases and J lost 0; bases outside the gene matches: 8. This CDR3 contains 16 residues. CDR3 protein: CASSPTGAGSSYEQYF. The CDR3 DNA reads TGTGCCAGCTCACCCACGGGAGCGGGGAGCTCCTACGAGCAGTACTTC. The full variable domain, rest sourced from reference TRBV18 and TRBJ2-7, is NAGVMQNPRHLVRRRGQEARLRCSPMKGHSHVYWYRQLPEEGLKFMVYLQKENIIDESGMPKERFSAEFPKEGPSILRIQQVVRGDSAAYFCASSPTGAGSSYEQYFGPGTRLTVT.

The chain joins TRBV19 to TRBJ1-5; D call uncertain. The V gene's germline CDR1 is LNHDA and CDR2 SQIVND (reference sequence). Trimming pared 1 base from V and 2 bases from J, leaving 6 bases between. The CDR3 is 14 residues long. CDR3 DNA: TGTGCCAGTAGTATAGTTGCAGGCAATCAGCCCCAGCATTTT. Its protein product is CASSIVAGNQPQHF.

This clone was seen more than once but under ten times. The J gene is TRBJ1-1, the V gene TRBV18; possible D gene TRBD1, 6 bases. V was cut by 3 bases and J by 5 bases, with 16 bases left in between. Germline-derived CDR1 and CDR2 are KGHSH and LQKENI. The CDR3 covers 15 residues. The DNA of the CDR3 is TGTGCCAGCTCACCGGAACAGGGAGGTGGGACTGAAGCTTTCTTT. Translated, it gives CASSPEQGGGTEAFF.

Regarding this clone: Different DNA sequences within this sample yield the same CDR3. This chain connects TRBV28 to TRBJ1-6; maybe TRBD1 (6 bases). This CDR3 spans 14 amino acids. Germline V CDR1 and CDR2: MDHEN, SYDVKM. V was clipped by 4 bases and J by 5 bases, with 9 bases between them. Here the CDR3 DNA reads TGTGCCAGCAGTTCCCCAGGGGATAATTCACCCCTCCACTTT. This translates into CASSSPGDNSPLHF.

The sample holds a few counts of this clone. A much bigger clone sits one base away, suggesting this may be a read error. At the DNA level, this CDR3 is encoded by other sequences in the same sample as well. The chain's CDR3 is CASSPGTYEQYV. In DNA, the CDR3 is TGTGCCAGCTCACCGGGGACCTACGAGCAGTACGTC. V gene TRBV18 combines with J gene TRBJ2-7; D uncertain. The germline V gene encodes CDR1 KGHSH and CDR2 LQKENI. With 3 bases removed from V and 2 bases from J, the gap between germline ends came to 5 bases. The CDR3 consists of 12 residues.